Here is one TCR beta chain with its context. The germline V gene has CDR1 SEHNR and CDR2 FQNEAQ (reference sequence). V lost 3 bases to trimming and J lost 7 bases, with 12 bases between them. This CDR3 spans 13 amino acids. The sample originates from a study of blood T cell repertoires in COVID-19. The wider study: Acute and convalescent COVID-19 samples came from the United States, Italy and Spain. PBMCs, B-cell-depleted T cells, or T cells were the source of the cDNA or gDNA that made up the material.

Libraries were prepared by immunoSEQ multiplex PCR; TCRdb keeps only in-frame clonotypes and omits some of them. The profile shows roughly 670,000 clones, around 90% of them singletons. Sample: peripheral blood. This chain joins TRBV7-9 and TRBJ1-2; perhaps TRBD1 as D (5 bases). The receptor's source is a woman younger than 30 with acute or convalescent COVID-19. This chain's CDR3 is CASSLGAGPGYTF. Written as DNA, the CDR3 is TGTGCCAGCAGCTTGGGAGCGGGGCCTGGCTACACCTTC.